The 2 T cell receptor beta chains reported below all come from one sample, sequenced in a study of spatial heterogeneity in lung cancer. Described time point: sample taken at primary tumor resection. Whole RNA, which was extracted from tumor, nontumor lung tissue or frozen PBMC, was sequenced without any cell sorting. One entry per CDR3 protein, called by TCRdb with MiXCR from the 5' RACE reads. The sample carries roughly 10,000 distinct CDR3 sequences, 3% to 4% recorded once. The sequences come from PBMCs, collected at surgery. These receptors were obtained from a female donor with early-stage non-small cell lung cancer.

This clonotype has a count of ten or more. With the library built for alpha chains, this beta chain is off target and its frequency is not meaningful. The gene calls are TRBV4-2 and TRBJ1-1; 7 bases are shared with TRBD1. The length of the CDR3 is 13 residues. V dropped 0 bases and J dropped 9; count of bases not matched to a gene: 4. CDR1 and CDR2 from the germline V gene are LGHNA and YNFKEQ. CDR3 sequence reads: CASSQDVGQKAFF. The CDR3 bases are TGTGCCAGCAGCCAAGATGTGGGACAGAAAGCTTTCTTT.

This clonotype has a handful of counts. For a library built for alpha chains, this beta chain is a stray read; little rests on its size. The chain links TRBV9 to TRBJ2-3; D is unclear. Germline V gene lookup returns CDR1 SGDLS and CDR2 YYNGEE. Trimming took 0 bases from V and 0 from J, leaving 11 bases between them. The CDR3 consists of 16 residues. The CDR3 bases are TGTGCCAGCAGCGTAGAGGGCGGCTCTAGCACAGATACGCAGTATTTT. It specifies CASSVEGGSSTDTQYF.